This T cell receptor beta chain was sequenced in a study of blood T cell repertoires in COVID-19. Germline V gene data show CDR1 as MNHEY and CDR2 as SMNVEV (reference sequence). Trimming pared 7 bases from V and 2 bases from J, leaving 11 bases between. This CDR3 has 13 residues. Original data processing: Amplifying reference gene primers gave estimates of nucleated cell counts. The assay was immunoSEQ multiplex PCR, and TCRdb's table has in-frame clones only and misses some. V, J and clone size reflect that table, while D and trimming were determined from the DNA. This table has hundreds of thousands of clones, 70% to 90% appearing once. Participants' own reports of clinical history determined their cohort assignment. Two negative PCRs, clearance, or symptom resolution had been documented for recovered Cohort 3 donors.

This TCR derives from a man in his forties who had recovered from COVID-19. The sample was PBMCs or T cells enriched from blood (not recorded which). The chain couples TRBV27 to TRBJ2-5, with D perhaps matching TRBD1 (6 bases). The CDR3 DNA follows: TGTGCCAGCAAGCTAGGGGGTCAAGAGACCCAGTACTTC. Translated, it gives CASKLGGQETQYF.